Sequencing of this T cell receptor (beta chain) was carried out in a study of T cell repertoires in cytomegalovirus infection. Study-level background: Indications came from public TCR beta signatures; they pointed to CMV infection and to a matching HLA type.

V was trimmed by 5 bases and J by 3 bases, leaving 14 bases between them. The CDR3 contains 14 residues. Germline CDR1 and CDR2: LGHDT and YNNKEL (reference sequence). Notes on the study in general: Accumulated public TCR beta family frequency recognized individuals carrying CMV together with the relevant HLA.

This clonotype was counted ten times or more. Its cognate antigen is unknown. From the reads, TCRdb called clonotypes with MiXCR, one entry per CDR3 protein. The data contain about 46,000 distinct CDR3 sequences, 20% to 25% of them singletons. The chain carries TRBV3-1 and TRBJ2-7; D may correspond to TRBD1 or TRBD2 (6 bases each). The sequencing sample was made of PBMCs, sequenced either directly or after in vitro stimulation (not recorded which). The source is a human donor in good health (CMV status not recorded). Some clones in this sample may be carry-over from other donors' samples. Here the CDR3 reads CASSGGGRSYEQYF. The CDR3 region has the DNA TGTGCCAGCAGCGGAGGGGGACGGAGCTACGAGCAGTACTTC.